This T cell receptor (beta chain) was sequenced for a study of shared clonotypes between healthy human individuals. Background on the study: Serving as donors were a couple of women and three men, whose ages spanned 18 to 49.

Germline trimming cut 3 bases from V and 7 bases from J; bases unmatched to any gene: 12. CDR1 is SGHNT, CDR2 YYREEE, per germline (reference sequence). CDR3 length: 15 amino acids. Only in-frame clones appear in the TCRdb table, and some are missing; sequencing was by immunoSEQ multiplex PCR. The sample lists a few million clones, just over 90% occurring once. Participating donors were healthy, HIV-negative adults free of recent acute infections or vaccinations. Donors were Caucasian adults residing in Nashville, Tennessee, USA. The V and J genes are TRBV5-4 and TRBJ1-2; 7 nucleotides agree with TRBD1. The sequence came from a young man in good health. Some clones in this sample may be carry-over from other donors' samples. Sequencing used naive CD4+ T cells from PBMCs. The subset denotes: CD45RA+ positively selected. The chain's CDR3 is CASSSWTGGSFGYTF. The DNA for the CDR3 is TGTGCCAGCAGCTCCTGGACAGGCGGTTCGTTTGGCTACACCTTC.